This T cell receptor beta chain was sequenced in a study of blood T cell repertoires in COVID-19. Germline CDR1 reads MNHEY; CDR2 reads SVGAGI. After removal of 7 bases from V and 5 bases from J, the junction contained 12 bases not matched to a gene. The CDR3 loop spans 15 amino acids. This clone was seen just once. The repertoire was sequenced with immunoSEQ multiplex PCR; TCRdb's copy has only in-frame clones and lacks some. The profile covers roughly 240,000 clones, with roughly 86% appearing a single time and around 1.5% taken by the ten largest. The chain combines TRBV6-5 with TRBJ1-2, with 8 nucleotides matching TRBD1. The material sequenced was peripheral blood. This TCR derives from a woman aged 55-69 years who had recovered from COVID-19. CDR3 bases: TGTGCCAGCAAAGGAGGTACAGGGGGAGGATATGGCTACACCTTC. Its translation: CASKGGTGGGYGYTF.